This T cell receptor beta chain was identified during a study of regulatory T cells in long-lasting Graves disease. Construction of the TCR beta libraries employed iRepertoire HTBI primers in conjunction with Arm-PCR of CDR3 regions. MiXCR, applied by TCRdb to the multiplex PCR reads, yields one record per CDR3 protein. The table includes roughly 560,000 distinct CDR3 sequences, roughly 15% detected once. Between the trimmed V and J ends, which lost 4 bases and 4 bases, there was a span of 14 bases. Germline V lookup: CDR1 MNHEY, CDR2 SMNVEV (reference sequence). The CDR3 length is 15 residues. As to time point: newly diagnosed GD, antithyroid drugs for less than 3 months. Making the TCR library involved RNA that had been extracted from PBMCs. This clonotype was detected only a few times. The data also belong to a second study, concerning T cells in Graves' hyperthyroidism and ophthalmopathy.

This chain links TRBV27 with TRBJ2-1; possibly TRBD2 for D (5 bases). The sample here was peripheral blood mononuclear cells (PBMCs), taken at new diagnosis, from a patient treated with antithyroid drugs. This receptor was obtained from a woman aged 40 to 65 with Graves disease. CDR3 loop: CASSSLSTGYNEQFF. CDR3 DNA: TGTGCCAGCAGTTCTCTATCAACGGGGTACAATGAGCAGTTCTTC.